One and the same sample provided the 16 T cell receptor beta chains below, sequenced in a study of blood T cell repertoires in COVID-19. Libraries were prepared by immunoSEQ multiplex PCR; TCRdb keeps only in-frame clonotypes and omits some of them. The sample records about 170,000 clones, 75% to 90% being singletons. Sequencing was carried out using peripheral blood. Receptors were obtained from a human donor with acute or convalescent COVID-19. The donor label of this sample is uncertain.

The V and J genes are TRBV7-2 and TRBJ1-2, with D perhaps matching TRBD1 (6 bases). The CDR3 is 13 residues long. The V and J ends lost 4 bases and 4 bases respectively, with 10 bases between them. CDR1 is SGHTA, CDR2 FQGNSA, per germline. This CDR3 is CASSSGHAYGYTF. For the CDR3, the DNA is TGTGCCAGCAGCTCGGGACACGCCTATGGCTACACCTTC.

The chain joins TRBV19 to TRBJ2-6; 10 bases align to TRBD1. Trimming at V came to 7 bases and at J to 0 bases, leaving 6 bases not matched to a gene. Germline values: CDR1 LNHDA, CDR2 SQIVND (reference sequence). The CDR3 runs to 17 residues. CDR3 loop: CASIWTGGPSGANVLTF. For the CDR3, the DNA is TGTGCCAGTATCTGGACAGGGGGACCCTCTGGGGCCAACGTCCTGACTTTC.

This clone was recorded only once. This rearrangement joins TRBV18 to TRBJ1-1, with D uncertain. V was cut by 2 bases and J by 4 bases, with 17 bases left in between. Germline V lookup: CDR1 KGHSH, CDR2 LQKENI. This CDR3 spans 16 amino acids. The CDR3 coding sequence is TGTGCCAGCTCACCATTTCCTCCTCAATCGGGCACTGAAGCTTTCTTT. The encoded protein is CASSPFPPQSGTEAFF.

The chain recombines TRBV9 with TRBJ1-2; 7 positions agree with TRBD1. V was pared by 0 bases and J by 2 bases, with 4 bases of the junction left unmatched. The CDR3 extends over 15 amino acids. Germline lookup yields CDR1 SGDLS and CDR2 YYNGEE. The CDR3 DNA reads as TGTGCCAGCAGCGTAGGGGGACAGAGAAACTATGGCTACACCTTC. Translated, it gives CASSVGGQRNYGYTF.

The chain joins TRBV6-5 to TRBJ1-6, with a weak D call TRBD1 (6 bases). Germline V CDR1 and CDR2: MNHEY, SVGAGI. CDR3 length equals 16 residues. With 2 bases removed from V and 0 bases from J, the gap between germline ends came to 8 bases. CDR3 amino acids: CASSYTGRSYNSPLHF. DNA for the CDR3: TGTGCCAGCAGTTACACAGGGCGCTCCTATAATTCACCCCTCCACTTT.

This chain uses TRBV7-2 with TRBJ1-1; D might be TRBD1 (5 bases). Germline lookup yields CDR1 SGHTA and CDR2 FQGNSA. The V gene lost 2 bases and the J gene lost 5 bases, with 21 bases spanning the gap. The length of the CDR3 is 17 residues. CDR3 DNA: TGTGCCAGCAGCTTAACCAGGGATCCAATAAGCGGGACTGAAGCTTTCTTT. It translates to CASSLTRDPISGTEAFF.

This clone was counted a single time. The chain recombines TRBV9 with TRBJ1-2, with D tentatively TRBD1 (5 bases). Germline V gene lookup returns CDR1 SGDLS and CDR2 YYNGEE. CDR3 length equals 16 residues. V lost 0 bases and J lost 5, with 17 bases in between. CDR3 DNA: TGTGCCAGCAGCGTAGAAAGCAGGGCCTCTTCTTATGGCTACACCTTC. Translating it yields CASSVESRASSYGYTF.

The CDR3 nucleotides read TGCAGCGGAGCGACAGACTCCTACAATGAGCAGTTCTTC. This codes for CSGATDSYNEQFF. The rearrangement joins TRBV29-1 to TRBJ2-1; tentatively, D is TRBD1 (5 bases). V lost 7 bases and J 0 bases, leaving 10 bases between the germline ends. Looked up from germline, CDR1 is SQVTM and CDR2 is ANQGSEA. The CDR3 covers 13 residues.

CDR3 sequence reads: CASSPGQAGDTEAFF. In nucleotides, the CDR3 is TGTGCCAGCAGTCCAGGACAGGCAGGAGACACTGAAGCTTTCTTT. V and J are TRBV6-4 and TRBJ1-1; 7 bases align to TRBD1. J lost 3 bases, V lost 5 bases, and 9 bases had no gene match. The CDR3 has 15 amino acids. Germline lookup yields CDR1 MRHNA and CDR2 SNTAGT.

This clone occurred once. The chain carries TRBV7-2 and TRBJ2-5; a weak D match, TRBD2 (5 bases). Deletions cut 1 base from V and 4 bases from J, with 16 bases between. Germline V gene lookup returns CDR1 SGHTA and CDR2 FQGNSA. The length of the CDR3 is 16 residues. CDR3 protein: CASSLGKGSFAETQYF. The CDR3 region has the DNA TGTGCCAGCAGCTTAGGTAAAGGGAGTTTCGCAGAGACCCAGTACTTC.

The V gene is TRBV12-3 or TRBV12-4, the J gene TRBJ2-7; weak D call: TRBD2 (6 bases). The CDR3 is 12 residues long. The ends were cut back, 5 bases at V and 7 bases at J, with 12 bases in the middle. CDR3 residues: CASSPEGREQYF. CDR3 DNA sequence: TGTGCCAGCAGTCCCGAGGGGAGGGAGCAGTACTTC.

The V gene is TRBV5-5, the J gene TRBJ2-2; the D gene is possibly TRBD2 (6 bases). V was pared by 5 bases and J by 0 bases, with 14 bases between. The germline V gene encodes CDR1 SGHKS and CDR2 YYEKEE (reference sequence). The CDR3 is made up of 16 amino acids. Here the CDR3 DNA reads TGTGCCAGCAGGTTTGGGGGGAGCGCGAACACCGGGGAGCTGTTTTTT. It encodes CASRFGGSANTGELFF. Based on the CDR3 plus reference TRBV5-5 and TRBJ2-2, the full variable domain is DAGVTQSPTHLIKTRGQQVTLRCSPISGHKSVSWYQQVLGQGPQFIFQYYEKEERGRGNFPDRFSARQFPNYSSELNVNALLLGDSALYLCASRFGGSANTGELFFGEGSRLTVL.

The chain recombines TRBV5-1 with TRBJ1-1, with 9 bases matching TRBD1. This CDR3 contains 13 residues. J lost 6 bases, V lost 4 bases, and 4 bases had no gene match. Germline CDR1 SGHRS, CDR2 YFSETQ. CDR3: CASSPRTGAEAFF. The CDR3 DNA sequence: TGCGCCAGCAGCCCGAGGACAGGGGCTGAAGCTTTCTTT.

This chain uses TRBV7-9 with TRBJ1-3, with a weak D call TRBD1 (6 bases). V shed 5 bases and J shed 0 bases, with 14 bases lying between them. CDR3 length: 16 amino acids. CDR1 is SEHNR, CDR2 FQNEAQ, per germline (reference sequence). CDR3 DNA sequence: TGTGCCAGCAGCCTATCCTCAGGGGCCTCTGGAAACACCATATATTTT. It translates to CASSLSSGASGNTIYF.

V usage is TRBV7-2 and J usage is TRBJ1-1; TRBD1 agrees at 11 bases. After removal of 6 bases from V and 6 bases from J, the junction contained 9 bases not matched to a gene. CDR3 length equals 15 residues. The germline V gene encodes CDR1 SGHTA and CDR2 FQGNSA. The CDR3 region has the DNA TGTGCCAGCAGATACCGCCCGGGACAGGGGGCTGAAGCTTTCTTT. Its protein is CASRYRPGQGAEAFF.

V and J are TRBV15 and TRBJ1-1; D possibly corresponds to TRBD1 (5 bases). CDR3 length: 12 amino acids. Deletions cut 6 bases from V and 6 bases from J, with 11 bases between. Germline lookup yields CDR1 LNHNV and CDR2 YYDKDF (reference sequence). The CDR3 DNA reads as TGTGCCACCAGTATATCACAGGCTGAAGCTTTCTTT. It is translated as CATSISQAEAFF.